The rows below give T cell receptor beta chains drawn from one sample of a study of identical twins. Using its own MiXCR run on the 5' RACE reads, TCRdb lists one record per CDR3 protein. The sample holds some 790,000 distinct CDR3 sequences; 15% to 20% are singletons and the top ten take about an eighth. The sample was also reused in another study, on T cells expressing NK-cell markers.

The specimen was PBMCs. These receptors originate from a woman younger than 30 in good health. Each CDR3 is given with its conserved first and last residue. The D gene is left open where the match is weak. Not every row has a clone size; where given, it reads once, few, many or a size class.

length: 13
size: -
D: TRBD1
J: TRBJ2-1
V: TRBV24-1
DNA: TGTGCCACTTCTCCCCGGGACAGCAATGAGCAGTTCTTC
CDR3: CATSPRDSNEQFF

length: 15
size: few
D: TRBD1
J: TRBJ1-2
V: TRBV12-3/TRBV12-4
DNA: TGTGCCAGCAGTTGGGGGGGACAGGGGGACTATGGCTACACCTTC
CDR3: CASSWGGQGDYGYTF

length: 14
size: many
D: -
J: TRBJ2-2
V: TRBV3-1
DNA: TGTGCCAGCAGCCAAGGAGGGGGGACCGGGGAGCTGTTTTTT
CDR3: CASSQGGGTGELFF

length: 14
size: few
D: -
J: TRBJ1-6
V: TRBV12-3/TRBV12-4
DNA: TGTGCCAGCAGTTTGGGCAGCCTTAATTCACCCCTCCACTTT
CDR3: CASSLGSLNSPLHF

length: 13
size: few
D: -
J: TRBJ1-2
V: TRBV10-3
DNA: TGTGCCATCAGTGAGGTCATATCCTATGGCTACACCTTC
CDR3: CAISEVISYGYTF

length: 13
size: -
D: -
J: TRBJ1-2
V: TRBV5-1
DNA: TGCGCCAGCAGCTTCGACGGCCCGTATGGCTACACCTTC
CDR3: CASSFDGPYGYTF

length: 14
size: -
D: -
J: TRBJ1-1
V: TRBV6-5
DNA: TGTGCCAGCACTTCCTGGCAGGGACCAGTTGAAGCTTTCTTT
CDR3: CASTSWQGPVEAFF

length: 18
size: -
D: -
J: TRBJ1-6
V: TRBV5-1
DNA: TGCGCCAGCAGCTTCTCAATTCAGGGTACTAGTGGGGGTTCACCCCTCCACTTT
CDR3: CASSFSIQGTSGGSPLHF

length: 14
size: many
D: -
J: TRBJ1-1
V: TRBV4-2
DNA: TGTGCCAGCAGCCAAGATGTGGGTAACACTGAAGCTTTCTTT
CDR3: CASSQDVGNTEAFF

length: 15
size: many
D: TRBD2
J: TRBJ2-1
V: TRBV12-3/TRBV12-4
DNA: TGTGCCAGCAGTTTAGCGGGACTAGCGGCCAATGAGCAGTTCTTC
CDR3: CASSLAGLAANEQFF

length: 18
size: -
D: -
J: TRBJ2-1
V: TRBV11-1
DNA: TGTGCCAGCAGCCCAAGGGTCGGTAGCGGACTCTCCTACAATGAGCAGTTCTTC
CDR3: CASSPRVGSGLSYNEQFF

length: 13
size: few
D: TRBD2
J: TRBJ2-3
V: TRBV5-1
DNA: TGCGCCAGCAGCGAGGGGACTATTGATACGCAGTATTTT
CDR3: CASSEGTIDTQYF

length: 19
size: few
D: TRBD2
J: TRBJ2-3
V: TRBV6-2/TRBV6-3
DNA: TGTGCCAGCAGTCGACGGACTAGCGGGAGATGGGTAGACACAGATACGCAGTATTTT
CDR3: CASSRRTSGRWVDTDTQYF

length: 14
size: -
D: TRBD1
J: TRBJ2-7
V: TRBV10-3
DNA: TGTGCCATCAGGAACCGGGACAGCTCCTACGAGCAGTACTTC
CDR3: CAIRNRDSSYEQYF

length: 14
size: many
D: -
J: TRBJ2-5
V: TRBV5-1
DNA: TGCGCCAGCAGCTTGGAACGGGCTCAAGAGACCCAGTACTTC
CDR3: CASSLERAQETQYF

length: 17
size: few
D: TRBD2
J: TRBJ2-5
V: TRBV5-6
DNA: TGTGCCAGCAGCTTGGCCACTTTAGCGGGTGAGCAAGAGACCCAGTACTTC
CDR3: CASSLATLAGEQETQYF

length: 14
size: -
D: -
J: TRBJ2-7
V: TRBV29-1
DNA: TGCAGCGCCCGAAAGGGGGACGGACCCTACGAGCAGTACTTC
CDR3: CSARKGDGPYEQYF

length: 15
size: few
D: -
J: TRBJ2-7
V: TRBV20-1
DNA: TGCAGTGCTCAGCATTGGGGGGAAACCTCCTACGAGCAGTACTTC
CDR3: CSAQHWGETSYEQYF

length: 14
size: -
D: -
J: TRBJ1-5
V: TRBV12-3/TRBV12-4
DNA: TGTGCCAGCAGCCTCCGGGACGGGAATCAGCCCCAGCATTTT
CDR3: CASSLRDGNQPQHF

length: 15
size: few
D: -
J: TRBJ2-3
V: TRBV7-3
DNA: TGTGCCAGCAGCTTTTTCGGGGCTAGCACAGATACGCAGTATTTT
CDR3: CASSFFGASTDTQYF

length: 15
size: few
D: -
J: TRBJ2-3
V: TRBV25-1
DNA: TGTGCCAGCACGCGGACGGGATATTTTCCGGGTACGCAGTATTTT
CDR3: CASTRTGYFPGTQYF

length: 14
size: few
D: -
J: TRBJ2-1
V: TRBV9
DNA: TGTGCCAGCAGCCCCGGAGGGAGAGGTGGTGAGCAGTTCTTC
CDR3: CASSPGGRGGEQFF

length: 13
size: few
D: -
J: TRBJ2-7
V: TRBV5-1
DNA: TGCGCCAGCAGCTCCCTTCGGGGAGAAGAGCAGTACTTC
CDR3: CASSSLRGEEQYF

length: 15
size: -
D: -
J: TRBJ2-3
V: TRBV18
DNA: TGTGCCAGCTCCTTTGGACAGCCCGACACAGATACGCAGTATTTT
CDR3: CASSFGQPDTDTQYF

length: 16
size: few
D: TRBD1
J: TRBJ1-2
V: TRBV7-9
DNA: TGTGCCAGCAGCTTAGCCGGGACAGGGGTTAACTATGGCTACACCTTC
CDR3: CASSLAGTGVNYGYTF

length: 16
size: few
D: -
J: TRBJ2-1
V: TRBV25-1
DNA: TGTGCCAGCAGTGGAGGATACCCGATCTCCTACAATGAGCAGTTCTTC
CDR3: CASSGGYPISYNEQFF

length: 14
size: -
D: -
J: TRBJ2-2
V: TRBV6-1
DNA: TGTGCCAGCATCCCGGGACAAGACACCGGGGAGCTGTTTTTT
CDR3: CASIPGQDTGELFF

length: 15
size: -
D: TRBD1
J: TRBJ2-7
V: TRBV7-9
DNA: TGTGCCAGCAGCTTGAGCAGGACAGGGTATGCCGAGCAGTACTTC
CDR3: CASSLSRTGYAEQYF

length: 12
size: few
D: -
J: TRBJ1-1
V: TRBV5-5
DNA: TGTGCCAGCAGCTCCCTGGGTTCAGTCACTTTCTTT
CDR3: CASSSLGSVTFF

length: 16
size: -
D: TRBD1
J: TRBJ1-1
V: TRBV5-1
DNA: TGCGCCAGCAGCTTGGGGGCCGGGACAGTGAACACTGAAGCTTTCTTT
CDR3: CASSLGAGTVNTEAFF

length: 14
size: -
D: -
J: TRBJ2-7
V: TRBV5-1
DNA: TGCGCCAGCCGGACAGAGGGCGCCTCCTACGAGCAGTACTTC
CDR3: CASRTEGASYEQYF

length: 18
size: once
D: -
J: TRBJ2-6
V: TRBV4-3
DNA: TGCGCCAGCAGCCAAGAAGGGGCCCCCAGCTCTGGGGCCAACGTCCTGACTTTC
CDR3: CASSQEGAPSSGANVLTF

length: 14
size: many
D: TRBD1
J: TRBJ1-2
V: TRBV10-3
DNA: TGTGCCATCAGTGACCTAGACAGGGTGCGTGGCTACACCTTC
CDR3: CAISDLDRVRGYTF

length: 14
size: few
D: TRBD2
J: TRBJ2-4
V: TRBV6-1
DNA: TGTGCCAGCAGCCAACGACTAGCGGCAAACATTCAGTACTTC
CDR3: CASSQRLAANIQYF

length: 16
size: -
D: TRBD2
J: TRBJ2-2
V: TRBV12-3/TRBV12-4
DNA: TGTGCCAGCAGTGGCCCGGGCGGGAGGGCCTCCGGGGAGCTGTTTTTT
CDR3: CASSGPGGRASGELFF

length: 13
size: few
D: -
J: TRBJ2-1
V: TRBV11-2
DNA: TGTGCCAGCAGCCGGGGGACGCCTGGTGAGCAGTTCTTC
CDR3: CASSRGTPGEQFF

length: 16
size: few
D: TRBD1
J: TRBJ1-2
V: TRBV14
DNA: TGTGCCAGCAGCCAAGCATCCAGGACAGGGGGCGGCGGCTACACCTTC
CDR3: CASSQASRTGGGGYTF

length: 15
size: few
D: TRBD2
J: TRBJ2-4
V: TRBV10-3
DNA: TGTGCCATCAGTGACACGACTAGCGGGGGAAACATTCAGTACTTC
CDR3: CAISDTTSGGNIQYF

length: 15
size: -
D: -
J: TRBJ1-2
V: TRBV29-1
DNA: TGCAGCGCCAGAGGGGCCGGGACGTCCGAACATGGCTACACCTTC
CDR3: CSARGAGTSEHGYTF

length: 15
size: -
D: -
J: TRBJ2-3
V: TRBV6-5
DNA: TGTGCCAGCAGTTACTCGACCGGGGGCGACGGTACGCAGTATTTT
CDR3: CASSYSTGGDGTQYF

length: 13
size: -
D: -
J: TRBJ1-4
V: TRBV7-2
DNA: TGTGCCAGCAGCCCAGAGGCCGGGGAAAAACTGTTTTTT
CDR3: CASSPEAGEKLFF

length: 14
size: few
D: -
J: TRBJ2-2
V: TRBV15
DNA: TGTGCCACCAGCAGAGGTTTACCAGCCGGGGAGCTGTTTTTT
CDR3: CATSRGLPAGELFF

length: 15
size: -
D: -
J: TRBJ1-1
V: TRBV20-1
DNA: TGCAGTGCTAGCCCCTCCGGGGGCATGAACACTGAAGCTTTCTTT
CDR3: CSASPSGGMNTEAFF

length: 14
size: few
D: TRBD2
J: TRBJ2-3
V: TRBV9
DNA: TGTGCCAGCAGCGCGTCTAGCGGGACAGATACGCAGTATTTT
CDR3: CASSASSGTDTQYF

length: 12
size: -
D: -
J: TRBJ2-5
V: TRBV5-1
DNA: TGCGCCAGCAGCTTGGACAAAGAGACCCAGTACTTC
CDR3: CASSLDKETQYF